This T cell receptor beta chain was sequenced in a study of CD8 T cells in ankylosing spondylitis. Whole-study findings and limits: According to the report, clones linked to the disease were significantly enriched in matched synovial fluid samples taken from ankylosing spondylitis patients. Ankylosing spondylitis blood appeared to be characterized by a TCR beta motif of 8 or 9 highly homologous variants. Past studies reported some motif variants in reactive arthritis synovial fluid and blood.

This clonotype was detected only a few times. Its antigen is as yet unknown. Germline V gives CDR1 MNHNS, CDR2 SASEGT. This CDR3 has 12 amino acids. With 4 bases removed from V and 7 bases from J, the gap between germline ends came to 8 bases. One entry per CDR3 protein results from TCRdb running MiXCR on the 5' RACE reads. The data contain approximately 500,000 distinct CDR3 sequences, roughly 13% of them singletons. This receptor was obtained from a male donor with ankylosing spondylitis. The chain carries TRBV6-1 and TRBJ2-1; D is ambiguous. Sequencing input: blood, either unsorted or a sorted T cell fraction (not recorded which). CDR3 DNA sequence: TGTGCCAGCAGTGGCTTCGGGAATGAGCAGTTCTTC. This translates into CASSGFGNEQFF.